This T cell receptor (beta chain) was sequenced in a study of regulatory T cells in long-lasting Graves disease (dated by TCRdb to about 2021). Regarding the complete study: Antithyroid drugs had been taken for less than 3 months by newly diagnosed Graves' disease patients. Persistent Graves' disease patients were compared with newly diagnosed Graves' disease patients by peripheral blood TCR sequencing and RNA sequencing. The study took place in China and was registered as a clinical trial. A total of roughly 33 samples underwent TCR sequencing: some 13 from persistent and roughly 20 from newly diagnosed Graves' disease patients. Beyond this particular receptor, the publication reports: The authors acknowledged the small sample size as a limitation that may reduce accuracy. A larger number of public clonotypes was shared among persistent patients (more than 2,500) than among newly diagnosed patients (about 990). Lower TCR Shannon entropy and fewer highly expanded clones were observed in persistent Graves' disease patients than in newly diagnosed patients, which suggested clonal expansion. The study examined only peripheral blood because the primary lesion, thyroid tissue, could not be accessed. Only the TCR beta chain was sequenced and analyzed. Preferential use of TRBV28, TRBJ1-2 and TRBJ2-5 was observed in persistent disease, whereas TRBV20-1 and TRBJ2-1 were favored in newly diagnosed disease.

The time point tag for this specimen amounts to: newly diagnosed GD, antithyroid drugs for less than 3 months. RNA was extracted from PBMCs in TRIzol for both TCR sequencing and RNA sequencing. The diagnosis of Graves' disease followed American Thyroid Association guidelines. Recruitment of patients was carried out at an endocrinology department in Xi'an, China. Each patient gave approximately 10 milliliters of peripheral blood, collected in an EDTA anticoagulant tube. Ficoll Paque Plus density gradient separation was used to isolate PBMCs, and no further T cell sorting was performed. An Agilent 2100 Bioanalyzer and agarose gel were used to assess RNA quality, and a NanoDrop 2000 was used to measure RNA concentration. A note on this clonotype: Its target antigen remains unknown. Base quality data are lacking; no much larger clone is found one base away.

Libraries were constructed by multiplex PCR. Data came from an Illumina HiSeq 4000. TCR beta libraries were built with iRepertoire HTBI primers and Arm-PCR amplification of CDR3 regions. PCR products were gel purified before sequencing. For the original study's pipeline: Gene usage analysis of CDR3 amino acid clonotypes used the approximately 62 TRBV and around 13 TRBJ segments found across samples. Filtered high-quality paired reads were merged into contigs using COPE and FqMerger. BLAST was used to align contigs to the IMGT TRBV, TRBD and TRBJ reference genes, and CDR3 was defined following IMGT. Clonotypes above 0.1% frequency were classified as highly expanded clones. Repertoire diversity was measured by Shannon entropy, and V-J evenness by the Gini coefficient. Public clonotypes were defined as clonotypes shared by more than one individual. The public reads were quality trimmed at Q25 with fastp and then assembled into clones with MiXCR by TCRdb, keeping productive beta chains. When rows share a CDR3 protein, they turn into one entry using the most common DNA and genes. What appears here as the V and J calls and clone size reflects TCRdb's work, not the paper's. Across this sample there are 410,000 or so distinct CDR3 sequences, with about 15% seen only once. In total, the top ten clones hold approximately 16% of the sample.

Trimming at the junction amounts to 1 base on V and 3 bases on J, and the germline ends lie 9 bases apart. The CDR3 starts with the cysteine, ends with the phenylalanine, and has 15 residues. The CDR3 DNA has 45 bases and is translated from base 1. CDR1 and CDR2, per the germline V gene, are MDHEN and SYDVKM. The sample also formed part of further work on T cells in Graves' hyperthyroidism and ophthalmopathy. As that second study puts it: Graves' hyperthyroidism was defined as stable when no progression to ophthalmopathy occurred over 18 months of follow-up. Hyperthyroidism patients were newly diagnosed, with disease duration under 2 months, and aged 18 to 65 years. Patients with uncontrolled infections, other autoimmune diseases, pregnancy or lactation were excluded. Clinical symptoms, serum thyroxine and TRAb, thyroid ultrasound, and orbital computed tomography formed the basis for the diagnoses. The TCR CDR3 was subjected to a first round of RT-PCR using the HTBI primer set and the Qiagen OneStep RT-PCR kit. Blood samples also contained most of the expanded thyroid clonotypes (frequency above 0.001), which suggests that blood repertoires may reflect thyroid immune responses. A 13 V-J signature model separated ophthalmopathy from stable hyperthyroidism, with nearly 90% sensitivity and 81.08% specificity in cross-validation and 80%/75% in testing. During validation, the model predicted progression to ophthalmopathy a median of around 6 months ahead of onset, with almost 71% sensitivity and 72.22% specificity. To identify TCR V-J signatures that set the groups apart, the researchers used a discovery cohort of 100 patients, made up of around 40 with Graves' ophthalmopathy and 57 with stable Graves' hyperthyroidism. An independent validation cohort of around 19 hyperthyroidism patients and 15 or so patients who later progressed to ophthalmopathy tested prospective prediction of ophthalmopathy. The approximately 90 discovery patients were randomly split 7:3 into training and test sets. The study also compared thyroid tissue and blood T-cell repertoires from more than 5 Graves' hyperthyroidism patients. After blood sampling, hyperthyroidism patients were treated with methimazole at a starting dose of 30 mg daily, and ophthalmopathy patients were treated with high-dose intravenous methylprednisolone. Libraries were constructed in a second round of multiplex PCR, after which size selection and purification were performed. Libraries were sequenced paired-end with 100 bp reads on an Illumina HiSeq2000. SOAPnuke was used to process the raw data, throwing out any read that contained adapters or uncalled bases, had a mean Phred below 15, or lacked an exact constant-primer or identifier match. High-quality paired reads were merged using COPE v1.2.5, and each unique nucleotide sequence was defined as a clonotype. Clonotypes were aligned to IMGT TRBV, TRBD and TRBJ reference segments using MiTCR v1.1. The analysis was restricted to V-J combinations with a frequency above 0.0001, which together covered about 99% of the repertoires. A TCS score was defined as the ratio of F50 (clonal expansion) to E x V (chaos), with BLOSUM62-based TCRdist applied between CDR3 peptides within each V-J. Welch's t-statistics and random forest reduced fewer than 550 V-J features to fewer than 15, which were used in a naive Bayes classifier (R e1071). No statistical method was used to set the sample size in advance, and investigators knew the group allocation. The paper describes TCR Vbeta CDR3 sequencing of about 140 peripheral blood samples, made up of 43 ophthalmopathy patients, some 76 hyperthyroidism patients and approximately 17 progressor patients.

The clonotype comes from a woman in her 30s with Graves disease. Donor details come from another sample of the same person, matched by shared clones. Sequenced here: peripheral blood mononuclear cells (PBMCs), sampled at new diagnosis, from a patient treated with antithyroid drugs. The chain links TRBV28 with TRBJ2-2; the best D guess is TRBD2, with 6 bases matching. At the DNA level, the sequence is TGTGCCAGCAGTTTATATTCGGGGGACACCGGGGAGCTGTTTTTT. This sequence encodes CASSLYSGDTGELFF.